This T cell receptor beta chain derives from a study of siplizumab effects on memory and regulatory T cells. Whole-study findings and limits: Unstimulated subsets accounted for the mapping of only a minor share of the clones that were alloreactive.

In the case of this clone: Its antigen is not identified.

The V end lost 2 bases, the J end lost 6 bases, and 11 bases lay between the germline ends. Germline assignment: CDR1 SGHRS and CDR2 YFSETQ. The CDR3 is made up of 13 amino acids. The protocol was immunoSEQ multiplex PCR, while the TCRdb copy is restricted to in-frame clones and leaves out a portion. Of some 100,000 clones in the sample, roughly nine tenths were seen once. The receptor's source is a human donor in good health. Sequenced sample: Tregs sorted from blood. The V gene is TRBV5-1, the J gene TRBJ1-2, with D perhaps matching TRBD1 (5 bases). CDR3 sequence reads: CASSFTGGDGYTF. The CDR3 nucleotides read TGCGCCAGCAGCTTTACAGGCGGGGATGGCTACACCTTC.